The entry below gives a single T cell receptor (beta chain) sequence along with its context. CDR1 and CDR2 from the germline V gene are MGHRA and YSYEKL. The J segment lost 4 bases and the V segment lost 2 bases, leaving 5 bases of the junction unmatched. The CDR3 loop spans 15 amino acids. Repeated repertoire sampling spanned the course of chemoradiotherapy. The data originate from a study of chemoradiotherapy in HPV16-positive cancers. Data came from immunoSEQ multiplex PCR; TCRdb stores just in-frame clones and leaves some out. Of under 85,000 clones listed, roughly 90% were seen once; the top ten hold 4.2%.

The clonotype comes from a human donor with HPV-associated anogenital cancer. Source: blood, taken from a patient who underwent chemoradiotherapy. The rearrangement joins TRBV4-1 to TRBJ2-5; 9 bases line up with TRBD2. In nucleotides, the CDR3 is TGCGCCAGCAGCCAAACGGGACTAGCAGGAGAGACCCAGTACTTC. Protein sequence: CASSQTGLAGETQYF.